This T cell receptor beta chain was recovered during a study of cytomegalovirus exposure and HLA in healthy donors. Vbeta (60) and Jbeta (13) primers were used in the PCR. The repertoire was sequenced with immunoSEQ multiplex PCR; TCRdb's copy has only in-frame clones and lacks some. The data hold around 180,000 clones, with about 80% observed a single time. Overall study results and limits: In a later analysis, HLA-associated TCR beta chains were more clonally expanded than equally common others. Researchers catalogued roughly 170 TCR beta chains as cytomegalovirus-associated. Reports indicated that the classifier achieved high specificity and sensitivity in diagnosing cytomegalovirus status.

Points on this clone: Its antigen is currently unknown.

The CDR3 runs 14 residues. With V trimmed by 2 bases and J by 4 bases, 6 bases remained unmatched. Germline V lookup: CDR1 SGDLS, CDR2 YYNGEE. V is TRBV9 and J is TRBJ2-7; 7 bases fit TRBD2. The sample was PBMCs. The source of this sequence is a woman in her forties in good health and CMV-seronegative. The CDR3 DNA reads as TGTGCCAGCAGCGTGGGGCGGGGGTCTTACGAGCAGTACTTC. Translation: CASSVGRGSYEQYF.